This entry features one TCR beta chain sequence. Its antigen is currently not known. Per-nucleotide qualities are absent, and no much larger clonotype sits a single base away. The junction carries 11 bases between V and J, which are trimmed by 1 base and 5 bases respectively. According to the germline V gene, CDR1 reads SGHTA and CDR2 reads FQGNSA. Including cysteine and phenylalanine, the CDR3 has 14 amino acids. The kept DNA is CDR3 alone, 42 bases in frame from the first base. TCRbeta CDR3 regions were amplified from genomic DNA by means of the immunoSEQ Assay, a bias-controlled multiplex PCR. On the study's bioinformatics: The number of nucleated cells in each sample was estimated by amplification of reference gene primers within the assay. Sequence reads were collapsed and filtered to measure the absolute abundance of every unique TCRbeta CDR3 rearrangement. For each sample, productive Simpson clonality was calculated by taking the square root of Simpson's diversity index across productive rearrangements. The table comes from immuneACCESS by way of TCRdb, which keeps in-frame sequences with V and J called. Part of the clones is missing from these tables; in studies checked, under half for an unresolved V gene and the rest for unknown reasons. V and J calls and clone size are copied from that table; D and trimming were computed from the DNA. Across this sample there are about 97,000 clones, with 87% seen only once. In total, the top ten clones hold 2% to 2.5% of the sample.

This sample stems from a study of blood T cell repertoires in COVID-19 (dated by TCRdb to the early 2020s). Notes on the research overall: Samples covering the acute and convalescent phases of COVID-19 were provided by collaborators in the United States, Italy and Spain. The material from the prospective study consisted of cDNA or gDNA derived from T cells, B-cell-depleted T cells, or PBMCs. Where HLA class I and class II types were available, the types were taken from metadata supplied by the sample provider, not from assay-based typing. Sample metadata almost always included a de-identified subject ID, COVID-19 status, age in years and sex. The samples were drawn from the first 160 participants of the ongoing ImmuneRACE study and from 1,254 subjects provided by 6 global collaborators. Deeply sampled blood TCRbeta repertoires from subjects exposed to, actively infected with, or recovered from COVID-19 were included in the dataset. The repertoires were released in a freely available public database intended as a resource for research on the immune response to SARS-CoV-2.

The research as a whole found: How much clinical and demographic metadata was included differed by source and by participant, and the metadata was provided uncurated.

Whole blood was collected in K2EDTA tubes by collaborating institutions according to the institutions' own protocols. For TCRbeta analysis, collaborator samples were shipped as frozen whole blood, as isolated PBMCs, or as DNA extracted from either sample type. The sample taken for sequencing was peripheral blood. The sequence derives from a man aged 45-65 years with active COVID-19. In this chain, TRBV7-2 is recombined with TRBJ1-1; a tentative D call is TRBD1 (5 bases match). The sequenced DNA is TGTGCCAGCAGCTTAGAGGCGTCAGGGACTGAAGCTTTCTTT. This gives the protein CASSLEASGTEAFF.